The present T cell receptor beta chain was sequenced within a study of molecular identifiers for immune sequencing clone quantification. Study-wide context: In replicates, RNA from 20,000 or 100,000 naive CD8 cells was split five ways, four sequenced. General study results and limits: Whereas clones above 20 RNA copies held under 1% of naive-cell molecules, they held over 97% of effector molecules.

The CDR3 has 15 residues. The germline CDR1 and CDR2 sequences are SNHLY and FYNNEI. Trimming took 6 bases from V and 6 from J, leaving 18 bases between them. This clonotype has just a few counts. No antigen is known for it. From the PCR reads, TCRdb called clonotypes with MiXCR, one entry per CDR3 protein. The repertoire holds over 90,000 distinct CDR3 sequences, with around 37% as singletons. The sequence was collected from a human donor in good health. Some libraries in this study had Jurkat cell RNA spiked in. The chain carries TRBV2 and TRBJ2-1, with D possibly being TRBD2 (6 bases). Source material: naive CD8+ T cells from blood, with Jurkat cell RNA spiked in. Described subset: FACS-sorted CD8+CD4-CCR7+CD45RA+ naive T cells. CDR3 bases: TGTGCCAGCAGATCTAGCGCCCTTAGGCCCAATGAGCAGTTCTTC. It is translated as CASRSSALRPNEQFF.